The 31 T cell receptor beta chains in this list originate from one sample, sequenced in a study of T cell responses to AZD1222 COVID-19 vaccine. The assay was immunoSEQ multiplex PCR, and TCRdb's table has in-frame clones only and misses some. The sample carries approximately 150,000 clones, 70% to 90% recorded once. Source: peripheral blood, taken 28 days after the second AZD1222 dose. The receptors stem from an adult who received the AZD1222 COVID-19 vaccine.

This sequence joins TRBV9 and TRBJ2-7, with D possibly TRBD2 on 5 matching bases. This CDR3 is 14 amino acids long. Germline values: CDR1 SGDLS, CDR2 YYNGEE. With 0 bases removed from V and 0 bases from J, the gap between germline ends came to 7 bases. The CDR3 region has the DNA TGTGCCAGCAGCGTAGACGGGATCTCCTACGAGCAGTACTTC. Its translation is CASSVDGISYEQYF.

This clone turned up a few times. The CDR3, as DNA: TGTGCCAGCAGTAACCGGGCGAACACTGAAGCTTTCTTT. Its translation: CASSNRANTEAFF. The chain links TRBV12-3 or TRBV12-4 to TRBJ1-1; D ambiguous. The CDR3 has 13 amino acids. V lost 5 bases and J lost 1, with 8 bases in between.

The chain links TRBV24-1 to TRBJ2-2; D is ambiguous. Between the trimmed V and J ends, which lost 4 bases and 6 bases, there was a span of 2 bases. This CDR3 spans 11 amino acids. The germline V gene encodes CDR1 KGHDR and CDR2 SFDVKD. CDR3 coding DNA: TGTGCCACCAGTGAGTCCGGGGAGCTGTTTTTT. Translating it yields CATSESGELFF.

The J gene is TRBJ2-5, the V gene TRBV27; D is uncertain. The germline V gene has CDR1 MNHEY and CDR2 SMNVEV (reference sequence). The V and J ends lost 6 bases and 2 bases respectively, with 13 bases between them. This CDR3 has 14 amino acids. This chain's CDR3 is CASSLLGFQETQYF. In nucleotides, the CDR3 is TGTGCCAGCAGCCTCCTGGGCTTTCAAGAGACCCAGTACTTC.

The chain uses TRBV10-3 and TRBJ2-1; TRBD2 matches 8 bases. CDR1 and CDR2 (germline): ENHRY, SYGVKD. This CDR3 spans 15 amino acids. J lost 9 bases, V lost 2 bases, and 9 bases had no gene match. As DNA, the CDR3 is TGTGCCATCAGTGAGACTAGCGGTATAGGTGGTGAGCAGTTCTTC. Protein product: CAISETSGIGGEQFF.

This clone has a handful of counts. The rearrangement uses TRBV3-1 (or the pseudogene TRBV3-2) and TRBJ1-6; D not resolved. This CDR3 has 14 amino acids. Germline CDR1 LGHDT, CDR2 YNNKEL (reference sequence). V lost 1 base and J 7 bases, leaving 8 bases between the germline ends. As DNA, the CDR3 is TGTGCCAGCAGCCAAGGATCATCAAATTCACCCCTCCACTTT. Its translation is CASSQGSSNSPLHF.

The chain carries TRBV21-1 and TRBJ1-3. TRBV21-1 is designated a pseudogene. The CDR3 sequence is 18 residues long. The CDR3 loop is CASSKEKKGKSSGNTIYF. The CDR3 region has the DNA TGTGCCAGCAGCAAAGAGAAGAAAGGGAAGAGCTCTGGAAACACCATATATTTT.

The chain combines TRBV2 with TRBJ1-1, with TRBD1 identical over 7 bases. The CDR3 covers 12 residues. V lost 9 bases and J lost 7; bases outside the gene matches: 8. Germline loops: CDR1 SNHLY, CDR2 FYNNEI. CDR3: CASTQGGREAFF. CDR3 DNA: TGTGCCAGTACCCAGGGGGGCCGTGAAGCTTTCTTT.

This clone has just one count. The chain joins TRBV11-2 to TRBJ1-2; no clear D. V was pared by 5 bases and J by 4 bases, with 14 bases between. CDR1 is SGHAT, CDR2 FQNNGV, per germline. This CDR3 region has 14 residues. The CDR3 region has the DNA TGTGCCAGCAGCCCCGACCTGGCTGGCTATGGCTACACCTTC. Translation gives CASSPDLAGYGYTF.

V is TRBV7-9 and J is TRBJ2-3, with TRBD2 matching over 7 bases. This CDR3 spans 15 amino acids. The trim removed 5 bases at V and 2 bases at J, leaving 7 bases unmatched. CDR1 SEHNR and CDR2 FQNEAQ come from the germline V gene (reference sequence). The CDR3: CASSRLALATDTQYF. The CDR3 DNA is TGTGCCAGCAGCCGACTAGCCCTAGCCACAGATACGCAGTATTTT.

A single count supports this clone. This rearrangement joins TRBV6-6 to TRBJ2-3; 11 bases are shared with TRBD1. From germline, CDR1 is MNHNY and CDR2 SVGAGI (reference sequence). The junction had 3 bases not matched to a gene; V was cut back by 6 bases and J by 4 bases. The CDR3 spans 14 residues. CDR3 region: CASSPGQGADTQYF. The CDR3 DNA sequence: TGTGCCAGCAGCCCGGGACAGGGGGCAGATACGCAGTATTTT.

V is TRBV18 and J is TRBJ1-6; a weak D match, TRBD1 (6 bases). V was shortened by 2 bases and J by 8 bases, with 16 bases between the two germline ends. The CDR3 length is 16 residues. The germline V gene encodes CDR1 KGHSH and CDR2 LQKENI. The CDR3 bases are TGTGCCAGCTCACCAACGAGGGGGTTTGGTGATTCACCCCTCCACTTT. This encodes CASSPTRGFGDSPLHF.

The chain carries TRBV3-1 (or the pseudogene TRBV3-2) and TRBJ2-1; 8 bases are shared with TRBD1. This CDR3 contains 13 residues. Unmatched junction bases numbered 8, after V lost 4 bases and J lost 12 bases. From germline, CDR1 is LGHDT and CDR2 YNNKEL (reference sequence). In DNA, the CDR3 is TGTGCCAGCAGCCCGGCCCGACAGGGGATGCAGTTCTTC. This codes for CASSPARQGMQFF.

The chain has TRBV7-9 and TRBJ1-2, with 12 bases that match TRBD1. The CDR3 totals 16 residues. The germline V gene has CDR1 SEHNR and CDR2 FQNEAQ (reference sequence). Unmatched junction bases numbered 9, after V lost 10 bases and J lost 0 bases. The CDR3 protein is CAITWGQGAANYGYTF. The CDR3, as DNA: TGTGCCATCACCTGGGGACAGGGGGCAGCTAACTATGGCTACACCTTC.

The chain couples TRBV7-2 to TRBJ2-7, with D hard to call. The CDR3 length is 12 residues. The ends were cut back, 4 bases at V and 6 bases at J, with 10 bases in the middle. The germline V gene has CDR1 SGHTA and CDR2 FQGNSA. Here the CDR3 reads CASSSTRSEQYF. CDR3 sequence (DNA): TGTGCCAGCAGCTCCACCAGGTCCGAGCAGTACTTC.

The V gene is TRBV25-1, the J gene TRBJ1-1, with 10 nucleotides matching TRBD1. The ends lost 4 bases at V and 6 bases at J; junction bases unmatched: 2. The germline V gene encodes CDR1 MGHDK and CDR2 SYGVNS. The CDR3 contains 13 residues. DNA for the CDR3: TGTGCCAGCAGTGGACAGGGGGCGGCTGAAGCTTTCTTT. It specifies CASSGQGAAEAFF.

The chain links TRBV9 to TRBJ1-1, with a weak D call TRBD1 (5 bases). V was pared by 4 bases and J by 0 bases, with 16 bases between. The CDR3 extends over 16 amino acids. CDR1 is SGDLS and CDR2 is YYNGEE in the germline V gene. CDR3 bases: TGTGCCAGCAGCCTGGGGGGAGGGAATATGAACACTGAAGCTTTCTTT. Amino acid sequence: CASSLGGGNMNTEAFF. The full variable domain, rest sourced from reference TRBV9 and TRBJ1-1, is DSGVTQTPKHLITATGQRVTLRCSPRSGDLSVYWYQQSLDQGLQFLIQYYNGEERAKGNILERFSAQQFPDLHSELNLSSLELGDSALYFCASSLGGGNMNTEAFFGQGTRLTVV.

The V and J genes are TRBV9 and TRBJ2-5, with D possibly being TRBD2 (6 bases). The CDR3 is 14 residues long. Deletions cut 3 bases from V and 2 bases from J, with 11 bases between. Germline V gene lookup returns CDR1 SGDLS and CDR2 YYNGEE. The DNA of the CDR3 is TGTGCCAGCAGCGCGGGACTGTCTCAAGAGACCCAGTACTTC. It translates to CASSAGLSQETQYF.

The chain recombines TRBV2 with TRBJ2-7; 7 bases agree with TRBD2. The CDR3 is 18 residues long. The trim removed 1 base at V and 3 bases at J, leaving 15 bases unmatched. Germline V gives CDR1 SNHLY, CDR2 FYNNEI. The CDR3 protein is CASSEGLPLAEDHYEQYF. CDR3 bases: TGTGCCAGCAGTGAAGGTCTCCCCCTAGCGGAGGACCACTACGAGCAGTACTTC.

This clone has a handful of counts. The J gene is TRBJ2-3, the V gene TRBV24-1; 9 bases line up with TRBD2. The V gene end was trimmed by 5 bases and the J gene end by 6 bases; junction bases not matched to a gene: 11. The CDR3 runs 16 residues. Germline lookup yields CDR1 KGHDR and CDR2 SFDVKD. CDR3 sequence: CATSGYGLAGKDTQYF. As DNA, the CDR3 is TGTGCCACCAGTGGCTATGGGCTAGCGGGAAAGGATACGCAGTATTTT.

This chain links TRBV10-1 with TRBJ2-5; the D gene is possibly TRBD2 (5 bases). The germline gives CDR1 WNHNN, CDR2 SYGVQD (reference sequence). The CDR3 covers 14 residues. V dropped 3 bases and J dropped 6 bases, with 14 bases sitting between them. The CDR3 loop is CASSEEARDKTQYF. The CDR3 DNA reads TGCGCCAGCAGTGAAGAGGCGAGGGATAAGACCCAGTACTTC.

The genes are TRBV10-3 and TRBJ2-7, with 7 bases matching TRBD2. Germline values: CDR1 ENHRY, CDR2 SYGVKD. This CDR3 is built from 15 residues. V shed 3 bases, J shed 5 bases, and the junction held 10 bases outside the gene matches. The CDR3 loop reads CAISDGTTSGDEQYF. The CDR3 nucleotides read TGTGCCATCAGTGACGGCACCACGAGCGGGGACGAGCAGTACTTC.

The J gene is TRBJ1-6, the V gene TRBV10-3; D remains unclear. Germline V CDR1 and CDR2: ENHRY, SYGVKD. V was shortened by 0 bases and J by 10 bases, with 10 bases between the two germline ends. The CDR3 is 14 residues long. In DNA form, the CDR3 reads TGTGCCATCAGTGAGTCGAGTAGTTCCTCACCCCTCCACTTT. Translation gives CAISESSSSSPLHF.

This sequence joins TRBV5-3 and TRBJ2-1, with D unclear. TRBV5-3 is marked as an open reading frame, function uncertain. This CDR3 is 11 amino acids long. V lost 0 bases and J lost 9, with 4 bases in between. DNA of the CDR3: TGTGCCAGAAGCTTGGCGACTGAGCAGTTCTTC. It translates to CARSLATEQFF.

This chain connects TRBV7-9 to TRBJ2-5, with TRBD2 identical over 8 bases. Germline values: CDR1 SEHNR, CDR2 FQNEAQ (reference sequence). The CDR3 loop spans 15 amino acids. V lost 4 bases to trimming and J lost 5 bases; unmatched junction nucleotides: 9. CDR3 nucleotide sequence: TGTGCCAGCAGCTCCGCGGGGGGAGAGGGGGAGACCCAGTACTTC. This codes for CASSSAGGEGETQYF.

The genes are TRBV9 and TRBJ2-3, with D perhaps assigned TRBD1 or TRBD2 (6 bases each). Per germline, CDR1 SGDLS and CDR2 YYNGEE. Trimming took 6 bases from V and 2 from J, leaving 16 bases between them. This CDR3 has 15 residues. The CDR3 region is CASNGGRGHTDTQYF. The CDR3 DNA sequence: TGTGCCAGCAACGGGGGACGGGGGCACACAGATACGCAGTATTTT. Based on the CDR3 plus reference TRBV9 and TRBJ2-3, the full variable domain is DSGVTQTPKHLITATGQRVTLRCSPRSGDLSVYWYQQSLDQGLQFLIQYYNGEERAKGNILERFSAQQFPDLHSELNLSSLELGDSALYFCASNGGRGHTDTQYFGPGTRLTVL.

The chain links TRBV10-3 to TRBJ1-5; unclear D gene. Germline lookup yields CDR1 ENHRY and CDR2 SYGVKD. Trimming pared 5 bases from V and 0 bases from J, leaving 8 bases between. The length of the CDR3 is 14 residues. This CDR3 reads CAISPGVSNQPQHF. The DNA of the CDR3 is TGTGCCATCAGTCCCGGGGTTAGCAATCAGCCCCAGCATTTT.

This clone was observed a few times. The chain employs TRBV7-8 and TRBJ2-1; TRBD2 aligns across 9 bases. Germline V gives CDR1 SGHVS, CDR2 FQNEAQ. The CDR3 loop spans 16 amino acids. The J segment lost 4 bases and the V segment lost 3 bases, leaving 7 bases of the junction unmatched. CDR3 protein: CASSFLSGGPYNEQFF. DNA for the CDR3: TGTGCCAGCAGCTTCCTGAGCGGGGGGCCGTACAATGAGCAGTTCTTC. Supplemented by reference TRBV7-8 and TRBJ2-1, the full variable domain reads GAGVSQSPRYKVAKRGQDVALRCDPISGHVSLFWYQQALGQGPEFLTYFQNEAQLDKSGLPSDRFFAERPEGSVSTLKIQRTQQEDSAVYLCASSFLSGGPYNEQFFGPGTRLTVL.

In DNA form, the CDR3 reads TGTGCCAGCAGGGGACAGGGGGCGAACACTGAAGCTTTCTTT. Translating gives CASRGQGANTEAFF. The rearrangement links TRBV28 to TRBJ1-1, with 12 nucleotides matching TRBD1. The germline gives CDR1 MDHEN, CDR2 SYDVKM. This CDR3 is 14 amino acids long. V lost 6 bases to trimming and J lost 1 base; unmatched junction nucleotides: 0. Together with reference TRBV28 and TRBJ1-1, the CDR3 gives the full variable domain: DVKVTQSSRYLVKRTGEKVFLECVQDMDHENMFWYRQDPGLGLRLIYFSYDVKMKEKGDIPEGYSVSREKKERFSLILESASTNQTSMYLCASRGQGANTEAFFGQGTRLTVV.

The CDR3 spells CASSPLAGAYNEQFF. The CDR3 nucleotides are TGTGCCAGCTCACCACTAGCGGGAGCCTACAATGAGCAGTTCTTC. The rearrangement uses TRBV18 and TRBJ2-1, with 9 positions matching TRBD2. CDR1 and CDR2 (germline): KGHSH, LQKENI. Trimming took 1 base from V and 2 from J; bases not matched to a gene: 0. This CDR3 contains 15 residues.

The chain joins TRBV6-6 to TRBJ1-5; 7 bases fit TRBD1. CDR3 size: 15 residues. The germline V gene encodes CDR1 MNHNY and CDR2 SVGAGI (reference sequence). Losses at the gene ends were 2 bases for V and 2 bases for J; bases not matched to a gene: 3. This chain's CDR3 is CASSYPQGGNQPQHF. The CDR3 DNA follows: TGTGCCAGCAGTTACCCCCAGGGGGGCAATCAGCCCCAGCATTTT.